The next 13 T cell receptor beta chains were all read from a single sample in a study of Graves' ophthalmopathy and Graves' hyperthyroidism. Amplification of the TCR beta CDR3 regions used RNA transcripts (as template). Following a first-round RT-PCR that used HTBI primers, a second-round multiplex PCR was carried out. Each CDR3 protein is one row after TCRdb ran MiXCR on the multiplex PCR reads. Seen here are over a million distinct CDR3 sequences, about two fifths observed once, and the top ten hold around 10%. The specimen was peripheral blood or thyroid tissue (not recorded which). These receptors all come from an adult man with Graves' hyperthyroidism.

This clonotype showed up many times. The gene calls are TRBV9 and TRBJ1-6; D uncertain. Trimming took off 4 bases at V and 6 bases at J, with 8 bases between the two ends. CDR3 length: 13 residues. Per the germline V gene, CDR1 is SGDLS and CDR2 is YYNGEE. CDR3 sequence (DNA): TGTGCCAGCAGCCCCCGCCTTAATTCACCCCTCCACTTT. Protein product: CASSPRLNSPLHF.

The chain couples TRBV5-1 to TRBJ1-4, with D uncertain. The germline CDR1 and CDR2 sequences are SGHRS and YFSETQ. CDR3 length: 14 residues. The ends were cut back, 2 bases at V and 5 bases at J, with 10 bases in the middle. CDR3 bases: TGCGCCAGCAGCTTAAATACAGAGAATGAAAAACTGTTTTTT. It translates to CASSLNTENEKLFF.

This clonotype was counted ten times or more. The V call is TRBV9, the J call TRBJ1-2; tentatively, D is TRBD1 (5 bases). Trimming took 4 bases from V and 4 from J, leaving 14 bases between them. The CDR3 totals 14 residues. Per the germline V gene, CDR1 is SGDLS and CDR2 is YYNGEE. The chain's CDR3 is CASSPAPTGYGYTF. In DNA, the CDR3 is TGTGCCAGCAGCCCCGCCCCCACAGGCTATGGCTACACCTTC.

The CDR3 is CASSQVPSGVQETQYF. The CDR3 DNA sequence: TGCGCCAGCAGTCAAGTCCCTAGCGGGGTACAAGAGACCCAGTACTTC. The chain has TRBV10-2 and TRBJ2-5; 9 bases are a match to TRBD2. J lost 2 bases, V lost 5 bases, and 9 bases had no gene match. This CDR3 region has 16 residues. CDR1 and CDR2 from the germline V gene are WSHSY and SAAADI.

As regards this clonotype: A much larger clonotype is one base distant, so this may be a read error. The chain combines TRBV7-2 with TRBJ2-5; possibly TRBD1 for D (5 bases). Germline loops: CDR1 SGHTA, CDR2 FQGNSA. There are 14 residues in the CDR3. CDR3 residues: CASSRQLYQGTQYF. The CDR3 bases are TGTGCCAGCAGCAGACAGCTGTACCAAGGGACCCAGTACTTC.

The chain employs TRBV12-3 or TRBV12-4 and TRBJ1-1; D is undetermined. Trimming left V 10 bases short and J 5 bases short, with 14 bases between. There are 12 residues in the CDR3. The CDR3 DNA sequence: TGTGCCACTAAACAGAGTAAGACTGAAGCTTTCTTT. This sequence encodes CATKQSKTEAFF.

This clonotype was recorded many times. The chain couples TRBV19 to TRBJ1-4; TRBD1 might be the D (5 bases). This CDR3 has 14 residues. The germline V and J ends were trimmed by 6 bases and 2 bases, with 10 bases remaining between them. The germline V gene encodes CDR1 LNHDA and CDR2 SQIVND (reference sequence). The CDR3, as DNA: TGTGCCAGTAGATCGGGGCCCACTAATGAAAAACTGTTTTTT. Translation: CASRSGPTNEKLFF.

Ten or more counts support this clonotype. The chain recombines TRBV7-2 with TRBJ2-5; D might be TRBD1 or TRBD2, each matching 5 bases. Germline lookup yields CDR1 SGHTA and CDR2 FQGNSA. The CDR3 has 15 amino acids. Trimming cost V 1 base and J 1 base, with 10 bases left between them. This chain's CDR3 is CASSLEGRFQETQYF. The CDR3 coding sequence is TGTGCCAGCAGCTTAGAGGGACGCTTCCAAGAGACCCAGTACTTC. Full variable domain (outside the CDR3, taken from reference TRBV7-2 and TRBJ2-5): GAGVSQSPSNKVTEKGKDVELRCDPISGHTALYWYRQSLGQGLEFLIYFQGNSAPDKSGLPSDRFSAERTGGSVSTLTIQRTQQEDSAVYLCASSLEGRFQETQYFGPGTRLLVL.

As regards this clonotype: The final CDR3 position lacks the conserved phenylalanine or tryptophan, pointing to a likely read error. The DNA is omitted, as the CDR3 cannot be located on it reliably, and the CDR3 follows TCRdb's listing. The rearrangement joins TRBV3-1 to TRBJ2-5; TRBD1, as called in the table, went unchecked against the DNA. Germline lookup yields CDR1 LGHDT and CDR2 YNNKEL (reference sequence). The CDR3 adds up to 12 amino acids, both ends counted. Here the CDR3 reads CASSQGSGGATV.

In its sample, this clonotype was seen many times. The J gene is TRBJ2-7, the V gene TRBV7-2; a weak D match, TRBD1 (5 bases). Germline CDR1 reads SGHTA; CDR2 reads FQGNSA. This CDR3 region has 13 residues. With 1 base removed from V and 4 bases from J, the gap between germline ends came to 8 bases. In DNA form, the CDR3 reads TGTGCCAGCAGCTTAGTTTGGACATACGAGCAGTACTTC. Translating it yields CASSLVWTYEQYF.

Many counts were recorded for this clonotype. A much larger clone sits a single nucleotide away, making a read error possible. The rearrangement links TRBV19 to TRBJ1-1; possible D gene TRBD1, 5 bases. Trimming removed 10 bases at V and 1 base at J, with 7 bases between. The germline gives CDR1 LNHDA, CDR2 SQIVND (reference sequence). The CDR3 is 11 residues long. The CDR3 bases are TGTGCCACCAGGGAGAACACTGAAGCTTTCTTT. It codes for CATRENTEAFF.

The chain uses TRBV20-1 and TRBJ2-5; tentatively, D is TRBD1 (5 bases). The CDR3 contains 13 residues. Germline assignment: CDR1 DFQATT and CDR2 SNEGSKA (reference sequence). Between the trimmed V and J ends, which lost 0 bases and 3 bases, there was a span of 8 bases. The chain's CDR3 is CSARDQGEETQYF. DNA of the CDR3: TGCAGTGCTAGAGATCAGGGCGAAGAGACCCAGTACTTC.

This clonotype was observed at least ten times. The chain uses TRBV2 and TRBJ1-1; D perhaps matches TRBD1 (6 bases). This CDR3 comprises 12 residues. The germline V gene encodes CDR1 SNHLY and CDR2 FYNNEI. Trimming left V 7 bases short and J 6 bases short, with 12 bases between. CDR3 region: CASTGGPAEAFF. CDR3 nucleotides: TGTGCCAGCACGGGGGGGCCCGCTGAAGCTTTCTTT.